Presented here are 24 T cell receptor beta chains from one specimen sequenced in a study of early T cells in non-severe SARS-CoV-2 infection. TCRdb passed the 5' RACE reads through MiXCR, listing each CDR3 protein once. The table includes tens of thousands of distinct CDR3 sequences, roughly a tenth detected once. The material sequenced was whole blood. Receptor source: an adult who was a healthcare worker with PCR-confirmed SARS-CoV-2 infection or an uninfected control (not recorded which).

This clonotype was seen at least ten times. The rearrangement joins TRBV6-5 to TRBJ2-2; tentatively, D is TRBD1 or TRBD2 (5 bases each). The germline V and J ends were trimmed by 2 bases and 6 bases, with 13 bases remaining between them. CDR3 size: 15 residues. From germline, CDR1 is MNHEY and CDR2 SVGAGI. CDR3 sequence reads: CASSYDRRGAGELFF. As DNA, the CDR3 is TGTGCCAGCAGTTACGATAGGCGAGGGGCCGGGGAGCTGTTTTTT.

This clonotype was seen at least ten times. The chain has TRBV20-1 and TRBJ2-5, with 9 bases that match TRBD1. There are 15 residues in the CDR3. V was pared by 3 bases and J by 6 bases, with 11 bases of the junction left unmatched. Germline assignment: CDR1 DFQATT and CDR2 SNEGSKA (reference sequence). DNA for the CDR3: TGCAGTGCTAGGGGGGGACAGGGTTATGACAAGACCCAGTACTTC. It is translated as CSARGGQGYDKTQYF.

The chain links TRBV29-1 to TRBJ1-2; perhaps TRBD1 as D (5 bases). The CDR3 has 12 amino acids. Trimming stripped 7 bases from V and 8 bases from J, with 17 bases between. Germline values: CDR1 SQVTM, CDR2 ANQGSEA. The CDR3 sequence: CSGNRDPFGYTF. CDR3 DNA sequence: TGCAGCGGTAACCGGGACCCCTTCGGCTACACCTTC.

This clonotype was seen repeatedly, ten times or more. The rearrangement joins TRBV27 to TRBJ2-7, with D perhaps TRBD1 (5 bases). The CDR3 runs 14 residues. Trimming shortened V by 0 bases and J by 5 bases, and 11 bases separated the two germline ends. Per the germline V gene, CDR1 is MNHEY and CDR2 is SMNVEV (reference sequence). CDR3 nucleotide sequence: TGTGCCAGCAGTTTATCAGGGGCCCCCAACGAGCAGTACTTC. This translates into CASSLSGAPNEQYF.

This chain links TRBV18 with TRBJ1-5; no definite D call. The length of the CDR3 is 13 residues. Looked up from germline, CDR1 is KGHSH and CDR2 is LQKENI. V lost 1 base, J lost 7 bases, and 8 bases lay in between. The CDR3 sequence: CASSPLPLQPQHF. The CDR3 nucleotides read TGTGCCAGCTCACCACTCCCCTTGCAGCCCCAGCATTTT.

The chain carries TRBV5-1 and TRBJ2-7, with a weak D call TRBD2 (5 bases). Looked up from germline, CDR1 is SGHRS and CDR2 is YFSETQ. The ends were cut back, 4 bases at V and 3 bases at J, with 14 bases in the middle. CDR3 length equals 14 residues. The CDR3 region is CASSIRTSSYEQYF. The CDR3 bases are TGCGCCAGCAGCATCAGGACTTCCAGCTACGAGCAGTACTTC.

This chain connects TRBV29-1 to TRBJ2-5, with 7 bases matching TRBD2. This CDR3 has 15 residues. J lost 4 bases, V lost 0 bases, and 8 bases had no gene match. The germline gives CDR1 SQVTM, CDR2 ANQGSEA. The chain's CDR3 is CSVEDWEGLTETQYF. The CDR3 DNA reads TGCAGCGTTGAAGATTGGGAGGGGCTCACAGAGACCCAGTACTTC.

V usage is TRBV9 and J usage is TRBJ2-2; 11 bases agree with TRBD2. CDR1 and CDR2 from the germline V gene are SGDLS and YYNGEE. Germline trimming cut 0 bases from V and 4 bases from J; bases unmatched to any gene: 2. The CDR3 totals 16 residues. Here the CDR3 reads CASSVELAGATGELFF. CDR3 nucleotides: TGTGCCAGCAGCGTAGAACTAGCGGGAGCCACCGGGGAGCTGTTTTTT.

This clonotype appeared a few times. The genes are TRBV6-2 or TRBV6-3 and TRBJ2-1; D might be TRBD1 (6 bases). The CDR3 contains 15 residues. Germline assignment: CDR1 MNHEY and CDR2 SVGEGT. V dropped 0 bases and J dropped 8 bases, with 14 bases sitting between them. The CDR3 DNA reads TGTGCCAGCAGTTACTCGATTAACAGGGTCGATGAGCAGTTCTTC. Its protein is CASSYSINRVDEQFF.

This sequence joins TRBV10-3 and TRBJ2-7, with a tentative D call TRBD1 (6 bases). Per the germline V gene, CDR1 is ENHRY and CDR2 is SYGVKD. This CDR3 region has 14 residues. The V end was cut by 6 bases, the J end by 2 bases, with 14 bases between. Here the CDR3 reads CAIRGAGDPYEQYF. The CDR3, as DNA: TGTGCCATCAGGGGGGCAGGAGACCCCTACGAGCAGTACTTC.

This clonotype was seen many times. The genes are TRBV6-5 and TRBJ1-6; D gene uncertain. V shed 2 bases and J shed 9 bases, with 14 bases lying between them. CDR1 is MNHEY and CDR2 is SVGAGI in the germline V gene. The CDR3 is 15 amino acids. The CDR3: CASSYGSGSRSPLHF. The DNA for the CDR3 is TGTGCCAGCAGTTACGGGTCAGGCAGTCGTTCACCCCTCCACTTT.

V gene TRBV29-1 combines with J gene TRBJ1-1, with D uncertain. Trimming removed 3 bases at V and 4 bases at J, with 3 bases between. The CDR3 consists of 10 residues. Per germline, CDR1 SQVTM and CDR2 ANQGSEA. Here the CDR3 reads CSVDVTEAFF. CDR3 DNA sequence: TGCAGCGTTGATGTCACTGAAGCTTTCTTT.

The rearrangement links TRBV7-2 to TRBJ2-3; no reliable D call. CDR1 is SGHTA, CDR2 FQGNSA, per germline. With 3 bases removed from V and 2 bases from J, the gap between germline ends came to 9 bases. CDR3 size: 14 residues. CDR3 bases: TGTGCCAGCAGCTTCAATGGGTTCACAGATACGCAGTATTTT. Translation gives CASSFNGFTDTQYF.

The V gene is TRBV29-1, the J gene TRBJ2-3, with unresolved D. V was shortened by 0 bases and J by 1 base, with 5 bases between the two germline ends. Germline V lookup: CDR1 SQVTM, CDR2 ANQGSEA. This CDR3 region has 13 residues. The CDR3 DNA is TGCAGCGTTGAAGATCCGGGCACAGATACGCAGTATTTT. Translated: CSVEDPGTDTQYF.

The J gene is TRBJ2-7, the V gene TRBV13; 7 nucleotides agree with TRBD2. The J segment lost 7 bases and the V segment lost 5 bases, leaving 11 bases of the junction unmatched. Germline CDR1 PRHDT, CDR2 FYEKMQ (reference sequence). This CDR3 is 14 amino acids long. CDR3 DNA: TGTGCCAGCAGCAACCGGGACTACCCGTCGGAGCAGTACTTC. Its protein is CASSNRDYPSEQYF.

This clonotype was observed a few times. The rearrangement joins TRBV5-1 to TRBJ2-5; D remains unclear. Germline loops: CDR1 SGHRS, CDR2 YFSETQ. Trimming shortened V by 0 bases and J by 8 bases, and 8 bases separated the two germline ends. CDR3 size: 12 residues. CDR3 in DNA: TGCGCCAGCAGCTTGGGTTTTGAAACCCAGTACTTC. Its translation: CASSLGFETQYF.

This clonotype was seen a single time. The rearrangement joins TRBV5-1 to TRBJ1-4, with TRBD1 identical over 9 bases. Losses at the gene ends were 2 bases for V and 8 bases for J; bases not matched to a gene: 7. The CDR3 runs 15 residues. Per the germline V gene, CDR1 is SGHRS and CDR2 is YFSETQ. The CDR3 nucleotides are TGCGCCAGCAGCTTCCTGACAGGGGGTCAGGAAAAACTGTTTTTT. Translated, it gives CASSFLTGGQEKLFF. Full variable domain (missing parts from reference TRBV5-1 and TRBJ1-4): KAGVTQTPRYLIKTRGQQVTLSCSPISGHRSVSWYQQTPGQGLQFLFEYFSETQRNKGNFPGRFSGRQFSNSRSEMNVSTLELGDSALYLCASSFLTGGQEKLFFGSGTQLSVL.

The table lists this clonotype with a few counts. The rearrangement links TRBV29-1 to TRBJ2-7; TRBD2 aligns across 8 bases. The CDR3 sequence is 12 residues long. V was pared by 7 bases and J by 0 bases, with 2 bases of the junction left unmatched. The germline V gene has CDR1 SQVTM and CDR2 ANQGSEA. CDR3 protein: CSGSGSSYEQYF. CDR3 sequence (DNA): TGCAGCGGCAGCGGGAGCTCCTACGAGCAGTACTTC.

The table lists this clonotype with many counts. The V gene is TRBV7-9, the J gene TRBJ2-5, with 14 bases identical to TRBD2. CDR1 SEHNR and CDR2 FQNEAQ come from the germline V gene (reference sequence). J was trimmed by 0 bases and V by 5 bases; bases with no gene match: 5. This CDR3 has 17 amino acids. The CDR3 DNA reads as TGTGCCAGCAGCGCTGGGACTAGCGGGAGACACCAAGAGACCCAGTACTTC. This sequence encodes CASSAGTSGRHQETQYF.

This clonotype was observed at least ten times. The rearrangement links TRBV29-1 to TRBJ2-3; D not resolved. The CDR3 is 13 residues long. With 4 bases removed from V and 1 base from J, the gap between germline ends came to 9 bases. Germline loops: CDR1 SQVTM, CDR2 ANQGSEA. The CDR3 bases are TGCAGCGTTGTACTTACTGGCACAGATACGCAGTATTTT. This sequence encodes CSVVLTGTDTQYF.

This clonotype has at least ten counts. The chain links TRBV11-2 to TRBJ1-2, with D possibly being TRBD1 (5 bases). Germline V lookup: CDR1 SGHAT, CDR2 FQNNGV. V was shortened by 0 bases and J by 3 bases, with 11 bases between the two germline ends. CDR3 length: 15 amino acids. Here the CDR3 DNA reads TGTGCCAGCAGCTTAGAGCCGCAGGGATACTATGGCTACACCTTC. This gives the protein CASSLEPQGYYGYTF.

This clonotype showed up many times. This CDR3 is CASSIDGTNTGELFF. The CDR3 DNA sequence: TGTGCCAGTAGTATTGATGGTACTAACACCGGGGAGCTGTTTTTT. The chain recombines TRBV19 with TRBJ2-2; no firm D call. The germline gives CDR1 LNHDA, CDR2 SQIVND (reference sequence). V lost 3 bases and J lost 2, with 10 bases in between. The CDR3 consists of 15 residues.

This clonotype has at least ten counts. This sequence joins TRBV14 and TRBJ1-1; D might be TRBD1 (6 bases). Trimming took off 0 bases at V and 11 bases at J, with 13 bases between the two ends. The CDR3 is 13 residues long. Germline V gene lookup returns CDR1 SGHDN and CDR2 FVKESK. CDR3 region: CASSQEASTGAFF. The CDR3 nucleotides are TGTGCCAGCAGCCAAGAGGCCAGTACAGGGGCTTTCTTT.

Of note for this clonotype: This clone may be a read error of a much larger clone one base away. V usage is TRBV3-1 and J usage is TRBJ2-7; TRBD2 aligns across 10 bases. From germline, CDR1 is LGHDT and CDR2 YNNKEL (reference sequence). The CDR3 is made up of 15 amino acids. The CDR3 DNA follows: TGTGTCAGCAGCCTAGCGGGAGAGACCCCCTACGAGCAGTACTTC. Its translation is CVSSLAGETPYEQYF.